This paragraph reports one TCR beta chain. In the study's own analysis: Amplifying reference gene primers gave estimates of nucleated cell counts. Libraries were prepared by immunoSEQ multiplex PCR; TCRdb keeps only in-frame clonotypes and omits some of them. D and trimming come from the DNA, and the V and J calls and clone size come from that table. The data hold some 130,000 clones, with almost 85% observed a single time. The sample originates from a study of blood T cell repertoires in COVID-19. The sequence was obtained from a man in his 60s with acute or convalescent COVID-19. The material sequenced was peripheral blood.

The CDR3 coding sequence is TGTGCCAGTTGCGAGACAGGTTTTACCTACGAGCAGTACTTC. Protein: CASCETGFTYEQYF. The chain couples TRBV6-5 to TRBJ2-7; D possibly corresponds to TRBD1 (6 bases). V was clipped by 9 bases and J by 2 bases, with 17 bases between them. This CDR3 spans 14 amino acids. The germline CDR1 and CDR2 sequences are MNHEY and SVGAGI.